This note documents a single T cell receptor (beta chain) sequence. A single count supports this clone. Its antigen remains undetermined. Per-nucleotide qualities are absent, and no much larger clonotype sits a single base away. TCRbeta CDR3 regions were amplified from genomic DNA using the immunoSEQ Assay, a bias-controlled multiplex PCR. As for how the authors treated the data: Nucleated cell counts per sample were estimated from amplification of reference gene primers within the assay. To quantify the absolute abundance of each unique TCRbeta CDR3 rearrangement, sequence reads were collapsed and filtered. Productive Simpson clonality was computed per sample as the square root of Simpson's diversity index over productive rearrangements. TCRdb retrieved this table from immuneACCESS and kept in-frame rearrangements only. Not all clones are present; in checked studies, unresolved V genes account for under half, and no reason is known for the remainder. That table is the source of V, J and clone size, and D and trimming were worked out from the DNA. The sample yields about 220,000 clones; about 78% were counted once. Of the sample, 7.2% is held by the ten largest clones.

The data belong to a study of blood T cell repertoires in COVID-19 (TCRdb year 2020). Regarding the research as a whole: Collaborator samples came from the United States, Italy and Spain and covered acute and convalescent phases of COVID-19. The prospective study material was composed of cDNA or gDNA derived from T cells, B-cell-depleted T cells, or PBMCs. Deeply sampled blood TCRbeta repertoires from subjects exposed to, actively infected with, or recovered from COVID-19 were included in the dataset. The repertoires were made available in a free public database intended to serve as a resource for research on the immune response to SARS-CoV-2. Samples came from the ongoing ImmuneRACE study (first 160 participants) plus 1,254 subjects from 6 global collaborators. A de-identified subject ID, COVID-19 status, age in years and sex were almost always included in the sample metadata. HLA class I and class II types, where available, came from metadata supplied by the sample provider rather than from assay-based typing. Broad study findings and their caveats: The quantity of clinical and demographic metadata differed by source and by participant and was supplied without curation.

Collaborating institutions collected whole blood in K2EDTA tubes following their own protocols. Collaborator samples were shipped for TCRbeta analysis as frozen whole blood, isolated PBMCs, or DNA extracted from either sample type. The CDR3 starts with the cysteine, ends with the phenylalanine, and has 12 residues. Of the read, only the CDR3 DNA is kept; its 36 bases are in frame from base 1. The V end loses 6 bases and the J end loses 8 bases, and a stretch of 13 bases separates them. Sequencing was carried out using peripheral blood. The chain employs TRBV12-3 or TRBV12-4 and TRBJ1-1; TRBD1 could be the D gene, as 5 bases match. This sequence was found in a woman in her seventies with acute or convalescent COVID-19. The CDR3 here reads CASRRQWTEAFF. The DNA sequence follows: TGTGCCAGCAGACGACAGTGGACCGAAGCTTTCTTT.